Presented here are 14 T cell receptor beta chains from one specimen sequenced in a study of T-cell reconstitution after alpha-beta-depleted transplantation in children. The authors prepared the TCRbeta library with unique molecular identifiers. TCRdb re-called the PCR reads with MiXCR, one entry per CDR3 protein. The data contain roughly 300,000 distinct CDR3 sequences, roughly 11% of them seen just once; the ten biggest clones take up 23%. The sequenced sample was peripheral blood, obtained 180 days after TCRalphabeta/CD19-depleted stem cell transplant. The source is a male patient under 10 years old who had a stem cell transplant for chronic granulomatous disease, so the T cells may come from the graft donor.

This clonotype has only a few counts. The V gene is TRBV10-3, the J gene TRBJ2-2; D is unresolved. The ends were cut back, 3 bases at V and 7 bases at J, with 12 bases in the middle. The CDR3 has 14 residues. CDR1 and CDR2 (germline): ENHRY, SYGVKD. The CDR3 loop is CAISDRGLGGELFF. CDR3 in DNA: TGTGCCATCAGTGACCGAGGTTTGGGCGGGGAGCTGTTTTTT.

This clonotype occurred many times. The V gene is TRBV15, the J gene TRBJ2-1; 12 bases match TRBD2. Per germline, CDR1 LNHNV and CDR2 YYDKDF (reference sequence). The J segment lost 8 bases and the V segment lost 0 bases, leaving 5 bases of the junction unmatched. This CDR3 contains 16 residues. In nucleotides, the CDR3 is TGTGCCACCAGCAGAGATAAGACTAGCGGGAGAGATGAGCAGTTCTTC. Translated: CATSRDKTSGRDEQFF.

This clonotype has a count of ten or more. J is TRBJ2-3 and V is TRBV20-1, with D unresolved. CDR3 size: 14 residues. The V and J ends lost 3 bases and 0 bases respectively, with 10 bases between them. Germline CDR1 is DFQATT and CDR2 is SNEGSKA (reference sequence). The CDR3 loop is CSARRFSSTDTQYF. Here the CDR3 DNA reads TGCAGTGCTAGGAGATTTAGTAGCACAGATACGCAGTATTTT.

The sample holds many counts of this clonotype. The genes are TRBV6-1 and TRBJ2-1; 8 bases agree with TRBD2. Germline loops: CDR1 MNHNS, CDR2 SASEGT. J was trimmed by 4 bases and V by 6 bases; bases with no gene match: 5. CDR3 length: 14 amino acids. CDR3 in amino acids: CASRGTRGYNEQFF. The DNA of the CDR3 is TGTGCCAGCAGGGGGACTAGAGGGTACAATGAGCAGTTCTTC.

This clonotype was counted many times. V is TRBV29-1 and J is TRBJ2-2; 7 nucleotides agree with TRBD1. Germline loops: CDR1 SQVTM, CDR2 ANQGSEA. Trimming removed 6 bases from V and 1 base from J; junction bases left unmatched: 5. The CDR3 runs 14 residues. The CDR3 sequence is CSVTRGMNTGELFF. DNA for the CDR3: TGCAGCGTAACCAGGGGGATGAACACCGGGGAGCTGTTTTTT.

This clonotype was observed many times. V is TRBV6-6 and J is TRBJ2-1; the match to TRBD2 covers 7 bases. The CDR3 totals 14 residues. V lost 8 bases to trimming and J lost 8 bases; unmatched junction nucleotides: 12. Germline V gene data show CDR1 as MNHNY and CDR2 as SVGAGI (reference sequence). CDR3 amino acids: CASRFAGAAYEQFF. The CDR3 DNA follows: TGTGCCAGCCGGTTTGCGGGAGCGGCGTATGAGCAGTTCTTC.

Ten or more counts support this clonotype. The rearrangement links TRBV7-2 to TRBJ2-1, with D possibly TRBD1 on 6 matching bases. Germline V CDR1 and CDR2: SGHTA, FQGNSA. The CDR3 sequence is 12 residues long. V was cut by 4 bases and J by 8 bases, with 9 bases left in between. This chain's CDR3 is CASSYRVYEQFF. Here the CDR3 DNA reads TGTGCCAGCAGCTACAGGGTCTATGAGCAGTTCTTC.

This clonotype was counted at least ten times. The CDR3 DNA reads TGTGCCAGCAGGCACAGAGGCAGCTTCACCGGGGAGAACATTCAGTACTTC. It translates to CASRHRGSFTGENIQYF. V usage is TRBV6-1 and J usage is TRBJ2-4, with D possibly TRBD2 on 5 matching bases. Germline CDR1 MNHNS, CDR2 SASEGT. The ends were cut back, 6 bases at V and 7 bases at J, with 25 bases in the middle. The CDR3 has 17 residues.

There are many counts of this clonotype. This chain uses TRBV12-5 with TRBJ1-5; no clear D. CDR1 LGHNT and CDR2 FRNRAP come from the germline V gene. Trimming removed 5 bases from V and 3 bases from J, with 8 bases in between. The CDR3 length is 13 residues. CDR3 in DNA: TGTGCTAGTGGTCTGGGGATCAATCAGCCCCAGCATTTT. This sequence encodes CASGLGINQPQHF.

This clonotype appeared many times. The V call is TRBV5-1, the J call TRBJ2-1, with D possibly being TRBD1 or TRBD2 (5 bases each). Germline V gene data show CDR1 as SGHRS and CDR2 as YFSETQ. The CDR3 is made up of 19 amino acids. The V gene lost 0 bases and the J gene lost 1 base, with 20 bases spanning the gap. The CDR3 DNA sequence: TGCGCCAGCAGCTTGGGGGGGAAATTCGTAAAAGGATCCTACAATGAGCAGTTCTTC. This sequence encodes CASSLGGKFVKGSYNEQFF.

Points on this clonotype: A read error may explain this, as a much larger clone is one base away. J is TRBJ2-4 and V is TRBV10-3; D gene ambiguous. This CDR3 is built from 15 residues. The V gene's germline CDR1 is ENHRY and CDR2 SYGVKD. DNA for the CDR3: TGTGCCATCGGTGAGTCCGCAGGATTGGTAAACATTCAGTACTTC. Translation gives CAIGESAGLVNIQYF.

This clonotype has at least ten counts. V and J are TRBV28 and TRBJ2-7; 8 bases fit TRBD2. V trimming: 5 bases; J trimming: 4 bases; junction bases outside the gene matches: 10. The CDR3 is made up of 15 amino acids. Germline CDR1 is MDHEN and CDR2 is SYDVKM. CDR3 amino acids: CASSGYSGGPYEQYF. For the CDR3, the DNA is TGTGCCAGCAGTGGGTACAGCGGGGGACCGTACGAGCAGTACTTC. Full variable domain (outside the CDR3, taken from reference TRBV28 and TRBJ2-7): DVKVTQSSRYLVKRTGEKVFLECVQDMDHENMFWYRQDPGLGLRLIYFSYDVKMKEKGDIPEGYSVSREKKERFSLILESASTNQTSMYLCASSGYSGGPYEQYFGPGTRLTVT.

The table lists this clonotype with many counts. The chain has TRBV7-2 and TRBJ2-5, with unresolved D. The germline V and J ends were trimmed by 5 bases and 3 bases, with 13 bases remaining between them. The CDR3 sequence is 14 residues long. Germline loops: CDR1 SGHTA, CDR2 FQGNSA. The CDR3 DNA sequence: TGTGCCAGCAGCATATGGGGTACAGAAGAGACCCAGTACTTC. It translates to CASSIWGTEETQYF.

In this sample, this clonotype turned up many times. The chain links TRBV5-1 to TRBJ2-7; 8 bases map to TRBD1. The germline CDR1 and CDR2 sequences are SGHRS and YFSETQ. This CDR3 region has 14 residues. V was clipped by 4 bases and J by 2 bases; unmatched bases: 5. The CDR3 sequence: CASSARDRTYEQYF. The CDR3 coding sequence is TGCGCCAGCAGCGCGCGGGACAGGACCTACGAGCAGTACTTC.